Shown below are 8 T cell receptor beta chains from a single sample sequenced in a study of shared clonotypes between healthy human individuals. Measured with immunoSEQ multiplex PCR; TCRdb has only the in-frame clones, and not every one. The sample records roughly 810,000 clones, around 96% being singletons. Naive CD8 cells were CD45RO-negative, positively selected for CCR7, excluding terminally differentiated effector memory CD45RA+ cells. The sequencing input was naive CD8+ T cells sorted from blood. Every receptor here comes from a man aged 25-45 years in good health.

This chain joins TRBV18 and TRBJ2-7; 7 bases line up with TRBD1. Trimming removed 5 bases from V and 2 bases from J; junction bases left unmatched: 3. The CDR3 has 13 residues. Germline lookup yields CDR1 KGHSH and CDR2 LQKENI. In nucleotides, the CDR3 is TGTGCCAGCTCAGGACAGGACCCCTACGAGCAGTACTTC. It is translated as CASSGQDPYEQYF.

The V call is TRBV7-9, the J call TRBJ2-1, with no clear D. This CDR3 comprises 16 residues. Trimming removed 1 base from V and 3 bases from J, with 13 bases in between. From germline, CDR1 is SEHNR and CDR2 FQNEAQ (reference sequence). DNA for the CDR3: TGTGCCAGCAGCTTAGTTGGCACAAGGGACTACAATGAGCAGTTCTTC. It codes for CASSLVGTRDYNEQFF.

The V gene is TRBV10-3, the J gene TRBJ1-1; no reliable D call. Germline assignment: CDR1 ENHRY and CDR2 SYGVKD. V was pared by 2 bases and J by 4 bases, with 20 bases between. The CDR3 has 17 residues. The CDR3 is CAISEEITTPLGTEAFF. For the CDR3, the DNA is TGTGCCATCAGTGAGGAGATAACCACACCGCTTGGCACTGAAGCTTTCTTT.

CDR3 loop: CASGLAQYNEQFF. CDR3 nucleotide sequence: TGTGCCAGCGGACTAGCGCAGTACAATGAGCAGTTCTTC. The V call is TRBV6-5, the J call TRBJ2-1, with 9 bases lining up with TRBD2. Germline V gives CDR1 MNHEY, CDR2 SVGAGI. The V and J ends lost 8 bases and 4 bases, in that order; junction bases with no gene match: 3. The CDR3 has 13 residues.

J is TRBJ2-6 and V is TRBV7-8, with D unclear. This CDR3 spans 17 amino acids. Germline assignment: CDR1 SGHVS and CDR2 FQNEAQ. V lost 0 bases to trimming and J lost 0 bases, with 9 bases between them. CDR3 residues: CASSLAGRSSGANVLTF. The CDR3 nucleotides are TGTGCCAGCAGCTTAGCAGGCCGAAGCTCTGGGGCCAACGTCCTGACTTTC.

This clone showed up just once. The chain recombines TRBV29-1 with TRBJ1-3, with D unresolved. This CDR3 region has 13 residues. V lost 6 bases to trimming and J lost 5 bases, with 14 bases between them. The germline CDR1 and CDR2 sequences are SQVTM and ANQGSEA. Written as DNA, the CDR3 is TGCAGCGTGGAATGGACGGGTCGAAACACCATATATTTT. Its translation: CSVEWTGRNTIYF.

The chain carries TRBV5-4 and TRBJ1-2; 9 bases align to TRBD1. This CDR3 is built from 15 residues. With 0 bases clipped from V and 6 bases from J, the junction kept 6 bases outside the gene matches. Germline CDR1 SGHNT, CDR2 YYREEE (reference sequence). CDR3 nucleotides: TGTGCCAGCAGCTTGGTACCGGGACAGGGAGATGGCTACACCTTC. It codes for CASSLVPGQGDGYTF.

The V and J genes are TRBV28 and TRBJ2-2; no firm D call. V lost 7 bases to trimming and J lost 6 bases, with 6 bases between them. In germline, CDR1 is MDHEN, CDR2 SYDVKM. The CDR3 is 11 amino acids. In nucleotides, the CDR3 is TGTGCCAGCAACCGTGCCGGGGAGCTGTTTTTT. It yields the protein CASNRAGELFF.